This note documents a single T cell receptor beta chain sequence. Its antigen is still unknown. No much larger clone exists at a distance of one base, and base qualities are not known. The sample is drawn from a study of cytotoxic CD8 clonotypes in ibrutinib-treated CLL (dated by TCRdb to about 2021). Concerning the study at large: The cohort had some eleven relapsed/refractory and more than 14 treatment-naive patients; 17 to 18 were IGHV unmutated. Cryopreserved peripheral blood mononuclear cells were collected before treatment, at response, and at either disease progression or sustained remission. Longitudinal samples were available for 26 of the 86 trial participants. Responses were partial in about 25 patients and complete in 2; after median roughly 69 months follow-up, around 14 stayed in remission and about twelve progressed. Response samples were taken after a median of around 13 months on treatment, ranging from roughly 6 to 36 months. Every remission and progressive disease sample was obtained while ibrutinib was still being received by the patients. On average, each sample had approximately 280,000 productive templates and 94,082 productive rearrangements. What the research found in general, with its limitations: Public clonotypes were rare and either contracted or stayed stable during treatment, and the rise in clonality at ibrutinib response reflected the expansion of private clonotypes. Clonality rose at ibrutinib response, remained stable during sustained remission, and dropped back toward baseline at progression. Sustained-remission and progressing patients did not have matched sampling times, and lymph node repertoires were not examined. Baseline clonality exceeded that of age-matched healthy donors and correlated strongly with circulating CD8+ T-cell counts.

The junction shows trimming of 5 bases on V and 3 bases on J, plus 14 bases between the germline ends. Via the germline V gene, CDR1 is MNHEY and CDR2 SVGAGI. Including cysteine and phenylalanine, the CDR3 has 14 amino acids. The only DNA kept is the CDR3, 42 bases in frame from the first base. In the paper's terms, the time point label means: around 25 months on ibrutinib. Roughly 2 micrograms of genomic DNA were extracted from cryopreserved PBMCs for TCR beta library preparation. Longitudinal blood samples from CLL patients on ibrutinib monotherapy underwent high-throughput TCR beta sequencing. Patients were enrolled in a phase 2 open-label single-center ibrutinib monotherapy trial. The goal of deep resolution MiSeq sequencing was a depth between 1 in 1 million and 1 in 200,000 T cells, and coverage averaged 10x per clonotype. The immunoSEQ hsTCRB Kit was used to generate the TCR beta libraries. The authors processed their data as follows. ImmunoSEQ Data Assistant and ImmunoSEQ Analyzer were used for data analysis, and V, D and J genes were assigned according to IMGT definitions. Clonality, with values ranging from 0 to 1, was calculated as one minus the normalized Shannon entropy of productive rearrangement frequencies. Only overrepresented clonotypes making up at least 0.05% of each patient's repertoire were included in the public clonotype analysis. Fewer than 15 age-matched healthy donor repertoires from immuneACCESS served as clonality controls. TCRdb limited this immuneACCESS table to in-frame rearrangements with V and J called. A share of clones is missing; checked studies link under half to unresolved V genes, and the rest is unexplained. V and J calls and clone size are as listed in that table; D and trimming were resolved from the DNA. Counted in this sample were over 95,000 clones; approximately 58% of them appeared once. About 40% of the sample goes to the ten largest clones.

The chain uses TRBV6-5 and TRBJ2-7; too little of a D gene remains to name it. Sequencing used PBMCs, obtained after 24 months of ibrutinib treatment. This clonotype originated in a human donor with chronic lymphocytic leukemia. The DNA sequence follows: TGTGCCAGCAGTCGGCAGTACGATAGCTACGAGCAGTACTTC. It encodes CASSRQYDSYEQYF.